The next 20 T cell receptor beta chains were all read from a single sample in a study of blood T cell repertoires in COVID-19 (dated by TCRdb to 2020 to 2022). Libraries were made using the immunoSEQ multiplex PCR assay. TCRdb re-hosts the immuneACCESS table, in-frame sequences only. Its copies lack some clones; in the studies checked, an unresolved V gene accounts for under half of them, and the cause for the rest is not known. The table for this sample lists fewer than 200,000 clones; 70% to 80% of them were counted only once. The top ten clones comprise about 8.3% of the sample. What was sequenced was peripheral blood. The receptor set was obtained from a man aged 55 to 70 with acute or convalescent COVID-19.

The chain uses TRBV6-5 and TRBJ1-1; D is perhaps TRBD1 (5 bases). Germline lookup yields CDR1 MNHEY and CDR2 SVGAGI. Between the trimmed V and J ends, which lost 6 bases and 4 bases, there was a span of 15 bases. CDR3 size: 14 residues. The CDR3 nucleotides are TGTGCCAGCAGCTTTGACAGTGCTTCCACTGAAGCTTTCTTT. This sequence encodes CASSFDSASTEAFF.

This sequence joins TRBV12-5 and TRBJ1-1; 8 bases are shared with TRBD1. Looked up from germline, CDR1 is LGHNT and CDR2 is FRNRAP. After removal of 6 bases from V and 1 base from J, the junction contained 7 bases not matched to a gene. The CDR3 has 15 amino acids. The CDR3 sequence is CASGQGAGRNTEAFF. The CDR3 nucleotides are TGTGCTAGTGGCCAGGGGGCAGGAAGGAACACTGAAGCTTTCTTT.

The gene calls are TRBV5-1 and TRBJ1-6, with a possible D match to TRBD1 (5 bases). V was shortened by 4 bases and J by 5 bases, with 16 bases between the two germline ends. The CDR3 covers 16 residues. The V gene's germline CDR1 is SGHRS and CDR2 YFSETQ. The CDR3 sequence is CASSDGTGPHNSPLHF. CDR3 in DNA: TGCGCCAGCAGCGACGGTACAGGCCCACATAATTCACCCCTCCACTTT.

This clone was counted between two and nine times. The V gene is TRBV5-4, the J gene TRBJ2-7; a weak D match, TRBD2 (5 bases). Trimming removed 2 bases at V and 5 bases at J, with 11 bases between. The CDR3 runs 13 residues. CDR1 is SGHNT, CDR2 YYREEE, per germline (reference sequence). CDR3 sequence (DNA): TGTGCCAGCAGCTTCGATAAGGGAGACGAGCAGTACTTC. This gives the protein CASSFDKGDEQYF.

This chain joins TRBV30 and TRBJ2-6; 9 nucleotides line up with TRBD2. J gave up 0 bases and V 4 bases, and 10 bases lay outside the gene matches. CDR1 is GTSNPN and CDR2 is SVGIG in the germline V gene (reference sequence). The CDR3 covers 18 residues. In DNA form, the CDR3 reads TGTGCCTGGATGAGCGGGCTAGCGGGGACCTCTGGGGCCAACGTCCTGACTTTC. It codes for CAWMSGLAGTSGANVLTF.

This rearrangement joins TRBV2 to TRBJ2-2; TRBD1 aligns across 8 bases. This CDR3 comprises 15 residues. Germline loops: CDR1 SNHLY, CDR2 FYNNEI. The V segment lost 6 bases and the J segment 1 base; nucleotides outside the gene matches: 4. The CDR3 is CASRGQAMNTGELFF. DNA for the CDR3: TGTGCCAGCAGGGGACAGGCGATGAACACCGGGGAGCTGTTTTTT.

V and J are TRBV9 and TRBJ2-1, with a possible D match to TRBD2 (6 bases). The germline V gene encodes CDR1 SGDLS and CDR2 YYNGEE. The V and J ends lost 5 bases and 8 bases respectively, with 17 bases between them. The CDR3 runs to 14 residues. CDR3 sequence (DNA): TGTGCCAGCAGACCCCGCGGCCCTAGCGATGAGCAGTTCTTC. Its translation is CASRPRGPSDEQFF.

The chain uses TRBV5-4 and TRBJ1-1; 8 nucleotides agree with TRBD1. The CDR3 has 14 residues. J lost 5 bases, V lost 0 bases, and 3 bases had no gene match. Germline V gene data show CDR1 as SGHNT and CDR2 as YYREEE (reference sequence). CDR3 in amino acids: CASSLGGQETEAFF. The CDR3, as DNA: TGTGCCAGCAGCTTGGGGGGACAGGAGACTGAAGCTTTCTTT. Looking up the rest from reference TRBV5-4 and TRBJ1-1 gives the full variable domain: ETGVTQSPTHLIKTRGQQVTLRCSSQSGHNTVSWYQQALGQGPQFIFQYYREEENGRGNFPPRFSGLQFPNYSSELNVNALELDDSALYLCASSLGGQETEAFFGQGTRLTVV.

The chain recombines TRBV10-3 with TRBJ1-1, with 9 bases that match TRBD1. The V segment lost 4 bases and the J segment 5 bases; nucleotides outside the gene matches: 8. The CDR3 covers 15 residues. Germline V gene lookup returns CDR1 ENHRY and CDR2 SYGVKD. DNA of the CDR3: TGTGCCATCAGTGGGCCGGGACAGGGCTCGACTGAAGCTTTCTTT. This sequence encodes CAISGPGQGSTEAFF.

The CDR3 here is CASSPNGAGGEAFF. The CDR3 DNA follows: TGTGCCAGCTCACCAAATGGGGCAGGGGGTGAAGCTTTCTTT. The chain has TRBV18 and TRBJ1-1; 7 positions match TRBD1. CDR1 is KGHSH and CDR2 is LQKENI in the germline V gene. The CDR3 loop spans 14 amino acids. The V and J ends lost 2 bases and 7 bases, in that order; junction bases with no gene match: 7.

This rearrangement joins TRBV30 to TRBJ1-1; a weak D match, TRBD1 (6 bases). Trimming shortened V by 6 bases and J by 2 bases, and 13 bases separated the two germline ends. Germline CDR1 and CDR2: GTSNPN and SVGIG (reference sequence). The CDR3 contains 13 residues. CDR3: CACRTQGNTEAFF. The CDR3 bases are TGTGCCTGCCGCACACAGGGAAACACTGAAGCTTTCTTT.

V is TRBV19 and J is TRBJ2-1; D possibly corresponds to TRBD2 (5 bases). Deletions cut 8 bases from V and 7 bases from J, with 12 bases between. Germline CDR1 LNHDA, CDR2 SQIVND (reference sequence). This CDR3 is 12 amino acids long. The DNA of the CDR3 is TGTGCCAGTGCTATATCGGGAAATGAGCAGTTCTTC. This sequence encodes CASAISGNEQFF. Complete variable domain (other parts from reference TRBV19 and TRBJ2-1): DGGITQSPKYLFRKEGQNVTLSCEQNLNHDAMYWYRQDPGQGLRLIYYSQIVNDFQKGDIAEGYSVSREKKESFPLTVTSAQKNPTAFYLCASAISGNEQFFGPGTRLTVL.

V usage is TRBV19 and J usage is TRBJ2-3; 8 bases are shared with TRBD2. The V gene's germline CDR1 is LNHDA and CDR2 SQIVND (reference sequence). The CDR3 is 15 amino acids. V dropped 5 bases and J dropped 3; count of bases not matched to a gene: 7. The CDR3 DNA reads as TGTGCCAGTAGTCGACCGGGACTAGGAACAGATACGCAGTATTTT. Translating it yields CASSRPGLGTDTQYF.

The V gene is TRBV19, the J gene TRBJ1-2, with a tentative D call TRBD1 (5 bases). The CDR3 loop spans 14 amino acids. V lost 4 bases and J lost 0, with 9 bases in between. Germline V gene data show CDR1 as LNHDA and CDR2 as SQIVND (reference sequence). CDR3 DNA: TGTGCCAGTAGTAGAGACAGAACTAACTATGGCTACACCTTC. It specifies CASSRDRTNYGYTF.

The chain carries TRBV19 and TRBJ1-1; D might be TRBD1 (6 bases). CDR1 and CDR2 (germline): LNHDA, SQIVND (reference sequence). There are 11 residues in the CDR3. V lost 9 bases to trimming and J lost 7 bases, with 12 bases between them. CDR3: CASRGEVEAFF. Here the CDR3 DNA reads TGTGCCAGCAGGGGAGAGGTTGAAGCTTTCTTT. The complete variable domain, with remaining parts taken from reference TRBV19 and TRBJ1-1, reads DGGITQSPKYLFRKEGQNVTLSCEQNLNHDAMYWYRQDPGQGLRLIYYSQIVNDFQKGDIAEGYSVSREKKESFPLTVTSAQKNPTAFYLCASRGEVEAFFGQGTRLTVV.

This clone was seen only once. J is TRBJ2-5 and V is TRBV15, with D hard to call. The V end was cut by 3 bases, the J end by 3 bases, with 11 bases between. CDR3 length: 14 residues. CDR1 is LNHNV and CDR2 is YYDKDF in the germline V gene (reference sequence). The CDR3 nucleotides read TGTGCCACCAGCAGCGGGTATATAGAAGAGACCCAGTACTTC. Its translation is CATSSGYIEETQYF.

This chain uses TRBV27 with TRBJ1-1; 7 positions match TRBD1. CDR1 and CDR2 (germline): MNHEY, SMNVEV (reference sequence). Unmatched junction bases numbered 7, after V lost 6 bases and J lost 0 bases. The CDR3 length is 15 residues. Here the CDR3 reads CASSLTGTLNTEAFF. Written as DNA, the CDR3 is TGTGCCAGCAGCCTGACAGGGACTTTGAACACTGAAGCTTTCTTT.

The rearrangement uses TRBV9 and TRBJ2-2, with 9 positions matching TRBD1. CDR1 and CDR2 (germline): SGDLS, YYNGEE. CDR3 length: 14 residues. V was clipped by 4 bases and J by 7 bases; unmatched bases: 5. CDR3 nucleotide sequence: TGTGCCAGCAGCCCACAGGGGGCGGTCGGGGAGCTGTTTTTT. This gives the protein CASSPQGAVGELFF. Drawing the rest from reference TRBV9 and TRBJ2-2, the complete variable domain is DSGVTQTPKHLITATGQRVTLRCSPRSGDLSVYWYQQSLDQGLQFLIQYYNGEERAKGNILERFSAQQFPDLHSELNLSSLELGDSALYFCASSPQGAVGELFFGEGSRLTVL.

V is TRBV6-1 and J is TRBJ2-3; 7 bases are a match to TRBD1. V trimming: 1 base; J trimming: 2 bases; junction bases outside the gene matches: 3. The CDR3 consists of 15 residues. The V gene's germline CDR1 is MNHNS and CDR2 SASEGT. The CDR3 protein is CASSEVGQHTDTQYF. CDR3 nucleotides: TGTGCCAGCAGTGAAGTGGGACAGCACACAGATACGCAGTATTTT.

This clone has only a few counts. CDR3 DNA sequence: TGTGCCATCAGTTTACAGGCTGCGGATGAAGCTTTCTTT. It is translated as CAISLQAADEAFF. The genes are TRBV10-3 and TRBJ1-1; possibly TRBD1 for D (5 bases). Trimming removed 5 bases from V and 7 bases from J, with 14 bases in between. The CDR3 runs to 13 residues. Germline V gene sequence: CDR1 ENHRY, CDR2 SYGVKD.